This T cell receptor beta chain was documented in a study of blood T cell repertoires in COVID-19. Study at large: Sites in the United States, Italy and Spain provided acute and convalescent COVID-19 samples.

TCRdb keeps only in-frame clones here, not all; method: immunoSEQ multiplex PCR. In the table there are just over 150,000 clones, approximately 90% of which are singletons. Between the trimmed V and J ends, which lost 0 bases and 0 bases, there was a span of 9 bases. This CDR3 is built from 16 residues. Germline loops: CDR1 LGHNA, CDR2 YNFKEQ. J is TRBJ2-1 and V is TRBV4-2; D possibly corresponds to TRBD2 (5 bases). The receptor's source is a woman aged 45-65 years who had recovered from COVID-19. The sequenced sample consisted of PBMCs or T cells enriched from blood (not recorded which). The CDR3 sequence is CASSQDPGNSYNEQFF. The CDR3 coding sequence is TGTGCCAGCAGCCAAGATCCGGGGAACTCCTACAATGAGCAGTTCTTC.